A selection of T cell receptor beta chains follows, all from one sample in a study of cytomegalovirus exposure and HLA in healthy donors. Produced via immunoSEQ multiplex PCR; TCRdb's table is partial and in-frame only. The repertoire holds some 200,000 clones, with 75% to 85% as singletons. Sequencing was carried out using PBMCs. The source of these receptors is a boy under 18 in good health and CMV-seronegative. The CDR3 runs from the conserved cysteine through the conserved F or W. Only part of the rows carry a size: once, few, many, or a class if the clone is expanded.

TRBV10-3	TRBJ2-1	NA	CAISGTSGGSFHNEQFF
TRBV30	TRBJ1-1	once	CAWSRTRDEAFF
TRBV5-6	TRBJ1-1	NA	CASSVGGLPEAFF
TRBV27	TRBJ1-1	NA	CASSLGTGRTEAFF
TRBV7-9	TRBJ2-7	few	CASSGSGVGYEQYF
TRBV19	TRBJ1-5	few	CASSEDRYQPQHF
TRBV4-2	TRBJ2-7	NA	CASSQGSSYEQYF
TRBV7-2	TRBJ1-4	NA	CASSSQGSEKLFF
TRBV18	TRBJ1-1	NA	CASSLGGGTTEAFF
TRBV7-6	TRBJ2-7	few	CASSLSATGQIYEQYF
TRBV5-4	TRBJ1-6	NA	CASSQDRDYNSPLHF
TRBV6-1	TRBJ1-1	NA	CASSDLIWGGTTEAFF
TRBV6-5	TRBJ2-1	NA	CASSRSGGYNEQFF
TRBV2	TRBJ1-6	NA	CASTETDLSPLHF
TRBV5-1	TRBJ1-1	NA	CASSLRTAAGTEAFF
TRBV5-1	TRBJ1-2	NA	CASSLEGRGYGYTF
TRBV6-1	TRBJ2-7	NA	CASSARGGEYEQYF
TRBV4-3	TRBJ2-7	NA	CASSQEAQTGYEQYF
TRBV29-1	TRBJ2-7	NA	CSVAGSFTYEQYF
TRBV11-3	TRBJ2-7	NA	CASSLLVQYEQYF
TRBV4-1	TRBJ2-7	NA	CASSQDSHSYEQYF
TRBV30	TRBJ1-3	NA	CAAQTGGARNTIYF
TRBV7-9	TRBJ2-5	NA	CASSLPGNETQYF
TRBV2	TRBJ1-5	NA	CASSGSNQPQHF
TRBV5-4	TRBJ2-2	NA	CASSLAGRAGANTGELFF
TRBV6-6	TRBJ1-1	NA	CAGQTGIGTEAFF
TRBV19	TRBJ1-5	NA	CASSIGRNPGAQHF
TRBV4-2	TRBJ1-4	NA	CASSQPGQNEKLFF